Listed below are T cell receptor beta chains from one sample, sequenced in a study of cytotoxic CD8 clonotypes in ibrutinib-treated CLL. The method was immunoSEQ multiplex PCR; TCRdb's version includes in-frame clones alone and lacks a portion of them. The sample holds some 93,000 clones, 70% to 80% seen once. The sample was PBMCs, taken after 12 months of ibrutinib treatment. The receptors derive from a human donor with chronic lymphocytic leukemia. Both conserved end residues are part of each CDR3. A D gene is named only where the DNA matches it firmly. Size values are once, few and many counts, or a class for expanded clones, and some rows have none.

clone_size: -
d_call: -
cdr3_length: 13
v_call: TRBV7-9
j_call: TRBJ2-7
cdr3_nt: TGTGCCAGCAGCCCCTCCAGCACCTACGAGCAGTACTTC
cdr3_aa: CASSPSSTYEQYF

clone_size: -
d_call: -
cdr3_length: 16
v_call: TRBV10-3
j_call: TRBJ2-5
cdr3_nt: TGTGCCATCAGTGAGGTCGGCAGAAGCAGCCAAGAGACCCAGTACTTC
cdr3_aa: CAISEVGRSSQETQYF

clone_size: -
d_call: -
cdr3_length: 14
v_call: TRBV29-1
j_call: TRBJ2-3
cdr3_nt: TGCAGCGCGTCCCTGCGAAGTGGCACAGATACGCAGTATTTT
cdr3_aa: CSASLRSGTDTQYF

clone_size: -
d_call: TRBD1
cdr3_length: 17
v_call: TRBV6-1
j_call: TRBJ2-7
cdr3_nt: TGTGCCAGCAGTGAAAAGACGGGACAGGGTCCGGCGGGAGAGCAGTACTTC
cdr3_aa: CASSEKTGQGPAGEQYF

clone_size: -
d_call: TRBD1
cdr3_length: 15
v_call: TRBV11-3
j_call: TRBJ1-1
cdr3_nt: TGTGCCAGCAGCTTAGATTCACAGGGGTCCACTGAAGCTTTCTTT
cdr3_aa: CASSLDSQGSTEAFF

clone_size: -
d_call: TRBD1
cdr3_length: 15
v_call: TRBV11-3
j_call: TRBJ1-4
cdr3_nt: TGTGCCAGCAGCCCCCGACAGGGCACTAATGAAAAACTGTTTTTT
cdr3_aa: CASSPRQGTNEKLFF

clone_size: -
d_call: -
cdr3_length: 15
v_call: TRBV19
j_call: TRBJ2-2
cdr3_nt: TGTGCCAGTAGTATAGATGAGGGAGCGGCCGGGGAGCTGTTTTTT
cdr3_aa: CASSIDEGAAGELFF

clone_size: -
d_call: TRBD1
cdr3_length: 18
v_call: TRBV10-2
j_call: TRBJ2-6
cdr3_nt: TGCGCCAGCAGCTCCTCGGGACAGGGGGTTGCCGGGGCCAACGTCCTGACTTTC
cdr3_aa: CASSSSGQGVAGANVLTF

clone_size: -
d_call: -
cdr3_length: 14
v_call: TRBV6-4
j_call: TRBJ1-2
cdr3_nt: TGTGCCAGCAGTAGGTCGGCAGGGGACTATGGCTACACCTTC
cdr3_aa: CASSRSAGDYGYTF

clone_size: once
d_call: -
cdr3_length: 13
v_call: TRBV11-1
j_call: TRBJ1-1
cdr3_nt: TGTGCCAGCAGCCTCCAAGGTAACACTGAAGCTTTCTTT
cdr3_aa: CASSLQGNTEAFF

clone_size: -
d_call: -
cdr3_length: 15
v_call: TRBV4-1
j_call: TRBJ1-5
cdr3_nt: TGCGCCAGCAGCCAAGAAACGGGCAGCAATCAGCCCCAGCATTTT
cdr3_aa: CASSQETGSNQPQHF

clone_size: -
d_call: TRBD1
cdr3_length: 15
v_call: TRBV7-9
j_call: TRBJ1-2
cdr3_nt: TGTGCCAGCAGCTCCTCGGTACAGGGGGGGTATGGCTACACCTTC
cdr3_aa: CASSSSVQGGYGYTF

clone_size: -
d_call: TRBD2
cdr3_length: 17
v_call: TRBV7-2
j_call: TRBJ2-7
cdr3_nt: TGTGCCAGCAGCCTACTTCCGGGACTAGCGGGGGGGTATGTTCAGTACTTC
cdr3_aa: CASSLLPGLAGGYVQYF

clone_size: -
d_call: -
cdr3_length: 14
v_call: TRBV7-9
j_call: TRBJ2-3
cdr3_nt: TGTGCCAGCAGCCCAAGCCGTAGCACAGATACGCAGTATTTT
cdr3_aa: CASSPSRSTDTQYF

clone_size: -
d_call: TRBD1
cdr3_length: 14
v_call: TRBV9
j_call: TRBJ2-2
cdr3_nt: TGTGCCAGCCGTAAGACAGGGTCGTCCGGGGAGCTGTTTTTT
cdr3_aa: CASRKTGSSGELFF

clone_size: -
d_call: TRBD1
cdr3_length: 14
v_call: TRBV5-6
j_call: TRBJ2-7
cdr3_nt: TGTGCCAGCAGCTCCGGGACAGGGGGAGTCGAGCAGTACTTC
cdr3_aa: CASSSGTGGVEQYF

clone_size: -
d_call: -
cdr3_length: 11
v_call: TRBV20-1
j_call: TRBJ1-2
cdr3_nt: TGCAGTGCTAGTGCGGGAAACGGCTACACCTTC
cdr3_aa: CSASAGNGYTF

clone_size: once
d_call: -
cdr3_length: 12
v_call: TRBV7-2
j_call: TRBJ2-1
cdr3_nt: TGTGCCAGCAGCAAAAGTCTGTCGCCCTTATTCTTC
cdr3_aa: CASSKSLSPLFF

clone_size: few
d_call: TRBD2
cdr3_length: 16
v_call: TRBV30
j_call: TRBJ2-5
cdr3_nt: TGTGCCTGGAGTCGCCCTAGCGGGGGGGTAATGGAGACCCAGTACTTC
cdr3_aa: CAWSRPSGGVMETQYF

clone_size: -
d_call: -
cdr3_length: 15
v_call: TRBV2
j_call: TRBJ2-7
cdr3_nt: TGTGCCAGCAGGAAGCAGGAGGGGTACTCCTACGAGCAGTACTTC
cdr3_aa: CASRKQEGYSYEQYF

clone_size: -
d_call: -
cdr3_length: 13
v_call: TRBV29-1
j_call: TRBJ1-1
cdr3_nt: TGCAGCGTGTACAGGGACCAGAACACTGAAGCTTTCTTT
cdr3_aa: CSVYRDQNTEAFF

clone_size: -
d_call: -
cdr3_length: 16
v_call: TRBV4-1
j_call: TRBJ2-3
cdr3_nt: TGCGCCAGCAGCCGAAGTTTACAGGTTCACACAGATACGCAGTATTTT
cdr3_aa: CASSRSLQVHTDTQYF

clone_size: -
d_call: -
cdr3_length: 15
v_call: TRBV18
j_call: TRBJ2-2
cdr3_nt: TGTGCCAGCTCACCGCACCCCAAGAACACCGGGGAGCTGTTTTTT
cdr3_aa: CASSPHPKNTGELFF

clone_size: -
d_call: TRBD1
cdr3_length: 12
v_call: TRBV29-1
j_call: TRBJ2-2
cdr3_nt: TGCAGCGTTTACAGGGGCACCGGGGAGCTGTTTTTT
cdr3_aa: CSVYRGTGELFF

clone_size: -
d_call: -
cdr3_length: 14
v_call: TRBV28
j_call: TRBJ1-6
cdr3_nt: TGTGCCAGCAGCCAGGGTCCCTATAATTCACCCCTCCACTTT
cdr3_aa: CASSQGPYNSPLHF

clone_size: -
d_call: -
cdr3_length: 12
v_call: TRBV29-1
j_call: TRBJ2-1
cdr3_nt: TGCAGCGGAATTATATCGACAAATGAGCAGTTCTTC
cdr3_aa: CSGIISTNEQFF

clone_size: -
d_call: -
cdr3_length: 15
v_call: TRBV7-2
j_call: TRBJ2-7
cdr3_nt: TGTGCCAGCAGAATTGGGACACCGAGCTCCTACGAGCAGTACTTC
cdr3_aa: CASRIGTPSSYEQYF

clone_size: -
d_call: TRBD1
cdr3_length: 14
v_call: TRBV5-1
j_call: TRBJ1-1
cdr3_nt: TGCGCCAGCAGCTTGGAGGGGGCTTACACTGAAGCTTTCTTT
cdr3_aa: CASSLEGAYTEAFF

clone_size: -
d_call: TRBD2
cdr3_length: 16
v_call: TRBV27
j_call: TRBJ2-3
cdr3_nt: TGTGCCAGCAGTTCGCTAGCGGGGCAACGCACAGATACGCAGTATTTT
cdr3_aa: CASSSLAGQRTDTQYF

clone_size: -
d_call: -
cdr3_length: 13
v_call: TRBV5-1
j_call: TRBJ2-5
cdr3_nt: TGCGCCAGCAGCCCGAGGGGCCCAGAGACCCAGTACTTC
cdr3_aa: CASSPRGPETQYF

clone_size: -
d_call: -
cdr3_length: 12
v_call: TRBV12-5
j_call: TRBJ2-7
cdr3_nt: TGTGCTAGTGGTTTGTCTACCTACGAGCAGTACTTC
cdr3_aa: CASGLSTYEQYF